Below, one T cell receptor beta chain is given with its context. Treatment noted: randomized to nivolumab then ipilimumab (arm A) or the reverse (arm B). The sample is drawn from a study of sequential checkpoint blockade in melanoma. This CDR3 comprises 16 residues. V was trimmed by 5 bases and J by 5 bases, leaving 18 bases between them. Germline lookup yields CDR1 SGHNT and CDR2 YENEEA. The method was immunoSEQ multiplex PCR; TCRdb's version includes in-frame clones alone and lacks a portion of them. Of several thousand clones listed, roughly 20% are singletons. Source: tumor tissue (inferred from file names), taken from a patient given nivolumab and ipilimumab in sequence. This chain uses TRBV11-3 with TRBJ1-4, with D perhaps TRBD1 (5 bases). The TCR comes from a human donor with melanoma. CDR3 region: CASSPGRGSLNEKLFF. The CDR3 DNA sequence: TGTGCCAGCAGCCCGGGGCGGGGGAGTCTCAATGAAAAACTGTTTTTT. Based on the CDR3 plus reference TRBV11-3 and TRBJ1-4, the full variable domain is EAGVVQSPRYKIIEKKQPVAFWCNPISGHNTLYWYLQNLGQGPELLIRYENEEAVDDSQLPKDRFSAERLKGVDSTLKIQPAELGDSAVYLCASSPGRGSLNEKLFFGSGTQLSVL.